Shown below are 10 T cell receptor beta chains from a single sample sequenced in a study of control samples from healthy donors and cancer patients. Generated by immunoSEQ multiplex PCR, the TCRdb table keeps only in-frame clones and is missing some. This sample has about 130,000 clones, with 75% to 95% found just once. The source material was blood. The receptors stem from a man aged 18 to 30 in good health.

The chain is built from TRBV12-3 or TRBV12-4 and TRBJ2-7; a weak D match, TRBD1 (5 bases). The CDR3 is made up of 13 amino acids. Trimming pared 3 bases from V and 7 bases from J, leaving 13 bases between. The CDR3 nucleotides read TGTGCCAGCAGTTTGGGCAGGGCGGAGGAGCAGTACTTC. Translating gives CASSLGRAEEQYF.

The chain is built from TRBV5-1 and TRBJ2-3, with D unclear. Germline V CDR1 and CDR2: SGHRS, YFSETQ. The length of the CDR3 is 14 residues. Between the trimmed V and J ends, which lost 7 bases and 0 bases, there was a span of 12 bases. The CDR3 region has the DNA TGCGCCAGCGGTGTCAGCATTAGCACAGATACGCAGTATTTT. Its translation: CASGVSISTDTQYF.

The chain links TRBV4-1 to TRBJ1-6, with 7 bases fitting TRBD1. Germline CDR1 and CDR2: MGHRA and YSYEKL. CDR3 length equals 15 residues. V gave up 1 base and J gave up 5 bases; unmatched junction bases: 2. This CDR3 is CASSQGDRNNSPLHF. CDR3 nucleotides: TGCGCCAGCAGCCAAGGGGACAGAAATAATTCACCCCTCCACTTT.

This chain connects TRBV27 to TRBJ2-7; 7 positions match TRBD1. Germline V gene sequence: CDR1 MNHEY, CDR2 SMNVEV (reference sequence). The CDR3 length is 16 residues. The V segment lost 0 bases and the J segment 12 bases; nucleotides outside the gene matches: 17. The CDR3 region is CASSLSNCLQGVHWYV. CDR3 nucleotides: TGTGCCAGCAGTTTATCGAACTGTCTGCAGGGGGTGCATTGGTACGTC.

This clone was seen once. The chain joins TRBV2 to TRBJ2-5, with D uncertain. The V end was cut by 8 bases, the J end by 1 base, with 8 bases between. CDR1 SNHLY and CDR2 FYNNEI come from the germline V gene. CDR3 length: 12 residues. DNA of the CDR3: TGTGCCAGCGAGAGGTCCCAAGAGACCCAGTACTTC. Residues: CASERSQETQYF.

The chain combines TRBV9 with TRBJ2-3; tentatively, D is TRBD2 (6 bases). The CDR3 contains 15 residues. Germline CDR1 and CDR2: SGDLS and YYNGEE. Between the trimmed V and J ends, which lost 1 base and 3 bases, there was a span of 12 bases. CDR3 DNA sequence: TGTGCCAGCAGCGTAACTGCGGGGAGAACAGATACGCAGTATTTT. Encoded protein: CASSVTAGRTDTQYF.

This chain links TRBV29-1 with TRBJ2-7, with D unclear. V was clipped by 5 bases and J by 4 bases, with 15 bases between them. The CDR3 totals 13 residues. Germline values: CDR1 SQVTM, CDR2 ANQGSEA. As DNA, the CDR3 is TGCAGCGTTAGCCCCCGAGAGATGTACGAGCAGTACTTC. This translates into CSVSPREMYEQYF.

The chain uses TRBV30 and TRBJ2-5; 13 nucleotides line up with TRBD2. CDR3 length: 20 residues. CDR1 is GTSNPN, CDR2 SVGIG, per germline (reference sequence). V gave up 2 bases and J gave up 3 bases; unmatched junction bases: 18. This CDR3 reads CAWSPEYLRTSGGRKETQYF. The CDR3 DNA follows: TGTGCCTGGAGTCCCGAATACTTGAGGACTAGCGGGGGCCGGAAAGAGACCCAGTACTTC.

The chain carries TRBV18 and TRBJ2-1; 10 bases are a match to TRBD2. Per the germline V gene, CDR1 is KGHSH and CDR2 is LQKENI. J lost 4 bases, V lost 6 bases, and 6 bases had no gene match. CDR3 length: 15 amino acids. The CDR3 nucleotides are TGTGCCAGCTCGACTTTAGCGGGGGGATACAATGAGCAGTTCTTC. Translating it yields CASSTLAGGYNEQFF.

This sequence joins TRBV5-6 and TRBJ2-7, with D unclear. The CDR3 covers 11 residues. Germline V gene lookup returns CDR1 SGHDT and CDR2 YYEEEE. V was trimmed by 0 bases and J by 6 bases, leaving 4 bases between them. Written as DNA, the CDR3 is TGTGCCAGCAGCTTGGCGGCCGAGCAGTACGTC. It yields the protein CASSLAAEQYV.